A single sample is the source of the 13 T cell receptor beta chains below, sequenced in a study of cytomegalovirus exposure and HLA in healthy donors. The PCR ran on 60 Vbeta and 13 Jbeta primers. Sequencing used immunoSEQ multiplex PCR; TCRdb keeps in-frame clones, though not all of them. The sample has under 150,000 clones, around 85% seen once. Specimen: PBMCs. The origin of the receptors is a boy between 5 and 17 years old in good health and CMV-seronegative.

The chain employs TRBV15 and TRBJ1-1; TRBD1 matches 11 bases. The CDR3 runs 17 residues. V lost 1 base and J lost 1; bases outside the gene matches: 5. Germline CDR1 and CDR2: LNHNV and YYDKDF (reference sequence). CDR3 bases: TGTGCCACCAGCAGAGGGACAGGGGGCTCGACGAACACTGAAGCTTTCTTT. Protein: CATSRGTGGSTNTEAFF. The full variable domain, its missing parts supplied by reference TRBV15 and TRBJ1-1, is DAMVIQNPRYQVTQFGKPVTLSCSQTLNHNVMYWYQQKSSQAPKLLFHYYDKDFNNEADTPDNFQSRRPNTSFCFLDIRSPGLGDTAMYLCATSRGTGGSTNTEAFFGQGTRLTVV.

CDR3 sequence (DNA): TGTGCCAGCAGCTTAGAGAGTTCCACCGGGGAGCTGTTTTTT. It specifies CASSLESSTGELFF. The rearrangement uses TRBV7-6 and TRBJ2-2; no clear D. V dropped 1 base and J dropped 4 bases, with 7 bases sitting between them. Germline assignment: CDR1 SGHVS and CDR2 FNYEAQ. CDR3 size: 14 residues.

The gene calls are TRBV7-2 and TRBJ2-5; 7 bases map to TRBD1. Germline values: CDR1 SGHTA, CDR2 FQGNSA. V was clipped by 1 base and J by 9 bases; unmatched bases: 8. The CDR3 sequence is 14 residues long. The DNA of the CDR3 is TGTGCCAGCAGCTTAGAAGGGGGCGCTGGGGCCCAGTACTTC. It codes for CASSLEGGAGAQYF. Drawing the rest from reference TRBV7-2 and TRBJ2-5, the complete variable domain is GAGVSQSPSNKVTEKGKDVELRCDPISGHTALYWYRQSLGQGLEFLIYFQGNSAPDKSGLPSDRFSAERTGGSVSTLTIQRTQQEDSAVYLCASSLEGGAGAQYFGPGTRLLVL.

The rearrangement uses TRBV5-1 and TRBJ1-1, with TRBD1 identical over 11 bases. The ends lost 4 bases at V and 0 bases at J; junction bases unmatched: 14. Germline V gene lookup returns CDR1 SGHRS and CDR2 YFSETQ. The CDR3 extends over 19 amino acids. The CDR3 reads CASSRGTGGKSSMNTEAFF. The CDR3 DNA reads TGCGCCAGCAGCAGAGGGACAGGGGGTAAGTCCTCGATGAACACTGAAGCTTTCTTT.

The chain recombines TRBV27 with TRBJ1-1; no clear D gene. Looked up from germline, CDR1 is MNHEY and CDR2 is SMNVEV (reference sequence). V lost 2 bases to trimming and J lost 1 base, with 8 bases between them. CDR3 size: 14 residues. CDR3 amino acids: CASSLREKNTEAFF. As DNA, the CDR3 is TGTGCCAGCAGTTTACGCGAGAAGAACACTGAAGCTTTCTTT.

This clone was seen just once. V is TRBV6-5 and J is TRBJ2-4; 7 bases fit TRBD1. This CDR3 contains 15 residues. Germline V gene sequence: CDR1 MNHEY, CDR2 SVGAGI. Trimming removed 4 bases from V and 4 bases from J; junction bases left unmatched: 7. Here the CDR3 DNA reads TGTGCCAGCAGTTCGCCGGGACAGATTAAAAACATTCAGTACTTC. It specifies CASSSPGQIKNIQYF.

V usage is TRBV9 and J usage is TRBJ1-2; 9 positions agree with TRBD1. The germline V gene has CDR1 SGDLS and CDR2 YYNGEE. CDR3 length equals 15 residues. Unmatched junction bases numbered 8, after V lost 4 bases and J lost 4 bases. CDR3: CASSPRTGDLYGYTF. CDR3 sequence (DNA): TGTGCCAGCAGCCCCCGGACAGGGGACCTCTATGGCTACACCTTC.

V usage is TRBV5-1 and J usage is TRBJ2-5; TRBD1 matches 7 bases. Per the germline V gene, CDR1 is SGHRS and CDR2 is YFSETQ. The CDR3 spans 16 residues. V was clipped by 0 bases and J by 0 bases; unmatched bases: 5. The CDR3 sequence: CASSLGTGAYQETQYF. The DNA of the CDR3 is TGCGCCAGCAGCTTGGGGACAGGAGCGTACCAAGAGACCCAGTACTTC.

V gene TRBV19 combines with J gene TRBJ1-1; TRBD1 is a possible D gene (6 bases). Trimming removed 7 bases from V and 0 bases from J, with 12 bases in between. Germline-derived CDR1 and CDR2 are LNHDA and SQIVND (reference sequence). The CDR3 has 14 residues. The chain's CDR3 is CASKQTGMNTEAFF. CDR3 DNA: TGTGCCAGTAAGCAGACAGGAATGAACACTGAAGCTTTCTTT.

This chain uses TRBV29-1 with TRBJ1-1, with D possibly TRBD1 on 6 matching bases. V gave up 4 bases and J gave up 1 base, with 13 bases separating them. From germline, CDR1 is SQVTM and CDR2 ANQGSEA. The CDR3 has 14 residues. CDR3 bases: TGCAGCGTTGTAAGGACAGTCGAGAACACTGAAGCTTTCTTT. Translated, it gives CSVVRTVENTEAFF.

The CDR3 loop reads CASSRTDTGHRLYGYTF. In nucleotides, the CDR3 is TGCGCCAGCAGCCGAACCGATACCGGACACCGCCTCTATGGCTACACCTTC. The chain recombines TRBV4-3 with TRBJ1-2, with D maybe TRBD1 (5 bases). With 4 bases removed from V and 4 bases from J, the gap between germline ends came to 22 bases. This CDR3 contains 17 residues. CDR1 and CDR2 (germline): LGHNA, YSLEER.

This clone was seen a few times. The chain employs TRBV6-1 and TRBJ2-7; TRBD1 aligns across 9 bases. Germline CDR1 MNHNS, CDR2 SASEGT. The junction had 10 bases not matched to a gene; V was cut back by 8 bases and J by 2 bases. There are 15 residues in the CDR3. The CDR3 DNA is TGTGCCAGCGGGAAGGGACAGGGACTACCCTACGAGCAGTACTTC. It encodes CASGKGQGLPYEQYF.

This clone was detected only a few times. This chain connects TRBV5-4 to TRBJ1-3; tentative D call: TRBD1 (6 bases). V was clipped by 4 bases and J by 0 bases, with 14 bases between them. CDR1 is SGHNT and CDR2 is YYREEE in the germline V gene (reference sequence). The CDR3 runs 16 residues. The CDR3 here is CASSLQTGDSGNTIYF. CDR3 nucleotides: TGTGCCAGCAGCCTCCAGACAGGAGACTCTGGAAACACCATATATTTT.